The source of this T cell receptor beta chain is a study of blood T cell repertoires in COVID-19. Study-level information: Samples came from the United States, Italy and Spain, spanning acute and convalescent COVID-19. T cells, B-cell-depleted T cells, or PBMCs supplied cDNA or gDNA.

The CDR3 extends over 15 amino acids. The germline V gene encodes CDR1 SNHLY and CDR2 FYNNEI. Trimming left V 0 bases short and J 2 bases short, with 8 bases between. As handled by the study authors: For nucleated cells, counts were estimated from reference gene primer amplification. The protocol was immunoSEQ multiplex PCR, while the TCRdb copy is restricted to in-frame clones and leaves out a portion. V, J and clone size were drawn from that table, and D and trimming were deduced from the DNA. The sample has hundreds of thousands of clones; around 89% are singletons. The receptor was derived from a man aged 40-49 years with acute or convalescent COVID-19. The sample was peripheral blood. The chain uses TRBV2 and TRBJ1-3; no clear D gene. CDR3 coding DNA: TGTGCCAGCAGTGAAGCCCTAGACCCTGGAAACACCATATATTTT. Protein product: CASSEALDPGNTIYF.